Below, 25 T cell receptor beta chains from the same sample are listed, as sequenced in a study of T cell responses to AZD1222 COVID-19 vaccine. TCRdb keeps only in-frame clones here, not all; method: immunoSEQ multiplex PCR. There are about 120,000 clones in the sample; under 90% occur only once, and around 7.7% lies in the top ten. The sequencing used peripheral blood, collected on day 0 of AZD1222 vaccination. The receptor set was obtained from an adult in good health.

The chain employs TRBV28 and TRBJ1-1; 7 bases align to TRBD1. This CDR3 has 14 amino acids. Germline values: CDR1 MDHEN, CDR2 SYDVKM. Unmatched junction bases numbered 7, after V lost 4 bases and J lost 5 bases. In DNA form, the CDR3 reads TGTGCCAGCAGTTCGACAGGGAGGATGACTGAAGCTTTCTTT. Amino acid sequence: CASSSTGRMTEAFF.

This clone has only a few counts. The CDR3 spells CATSKLAGPYEQFF. CDR3 bases: TGTGCCACCTCAAAACTAGCGGGGCCCTATGAGCAGTTCTTC. The chain couples TRBV2 to TRBJ2-1, with 10 nucleotides matching TRBD2. In germline, CDR1 is SNHLY, CDR2 FYNNEI. This CDR3 region has 14 residues. The ends lost 10 bases at V and 8 bases at J; junction bases unmatched: 11.

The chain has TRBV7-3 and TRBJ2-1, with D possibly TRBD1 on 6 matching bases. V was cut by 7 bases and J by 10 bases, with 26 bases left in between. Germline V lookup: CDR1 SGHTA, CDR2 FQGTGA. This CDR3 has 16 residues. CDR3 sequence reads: CASNLPRGRTVGEQFF. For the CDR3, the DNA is TGTGCCAGCAACCTTCCCAGGGGCCGGACCGTCGGGGAGCAGTTCTTC.

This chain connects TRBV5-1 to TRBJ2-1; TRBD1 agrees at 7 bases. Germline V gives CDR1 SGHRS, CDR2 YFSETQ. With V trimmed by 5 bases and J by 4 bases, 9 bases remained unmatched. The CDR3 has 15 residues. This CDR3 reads CASRPPGTEYNEQFF. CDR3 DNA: TGCGCCAGCAGACCCCCCGGGACAGAGTACAATGAGCAGTTCTTC.

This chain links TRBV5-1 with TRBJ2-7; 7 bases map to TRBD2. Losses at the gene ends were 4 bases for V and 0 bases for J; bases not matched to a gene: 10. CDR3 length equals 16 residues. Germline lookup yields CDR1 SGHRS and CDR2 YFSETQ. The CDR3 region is CASSGGAGRASYEQYF. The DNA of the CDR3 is TGCGCCAGCAGCGGGGGAGCGGGGAGGGCCTCCTACGAGCAGTACTTC.

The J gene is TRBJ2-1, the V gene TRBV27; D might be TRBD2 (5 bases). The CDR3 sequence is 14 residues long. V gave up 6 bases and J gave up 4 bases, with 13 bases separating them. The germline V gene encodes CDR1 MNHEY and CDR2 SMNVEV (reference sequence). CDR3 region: CASSPSRSYNEQFF. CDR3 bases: TGTGCCAGCAGCCCTAGCCGGAGTTACAATGAGCAGTTCTTC.

DNA for the CDR3: TGTGCCAGCAGCTTGACAGGGAGAGAGACCCAGTACTTC. As protein: CASSLTGRETQYF. This chain links TRBV5-6 with TRBJ2-5; weak D call: TRBD1 (6 bases). V was clipped by 1 base and J by 4 bases, with 8 bases between them. This CDR3 contains 13 residues. Germline lookup yields CDR1 SGHDT and CDR2 YYEEEE. The variable domain in full, with the rest retrieved from reference TRBV5-6 and TRBJ2-5, is DAGVTQSPTHLIKTRGQQVTLRCSPKSGHDTVSWYQQALGQGPQFIFQYYEEEERQRGNFPDRFSGHQFPNYSSELNVNALLLGDSALYLCASSLTGRETQYFGPGTRLLVL.

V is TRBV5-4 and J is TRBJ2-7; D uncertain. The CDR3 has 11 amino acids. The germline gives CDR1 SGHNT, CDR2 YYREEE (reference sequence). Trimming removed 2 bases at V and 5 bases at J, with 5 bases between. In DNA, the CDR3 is TGTGCCAGCAGCTTACGGAACGAGCAGTACTTC. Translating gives CASSLRNEQYF.

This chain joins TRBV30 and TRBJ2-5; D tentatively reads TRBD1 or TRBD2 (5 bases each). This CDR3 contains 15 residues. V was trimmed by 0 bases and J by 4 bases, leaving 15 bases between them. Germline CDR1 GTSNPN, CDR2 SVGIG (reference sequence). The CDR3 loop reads CAWSVQGAAGETQYF. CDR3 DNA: TGTGCCTGGAGTGTACAAGGGGCTGCGGGAGAGACCCAGTACTTC. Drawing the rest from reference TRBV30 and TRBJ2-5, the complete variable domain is SQTIHQWPATLVQPVGSPLSLECTVEGTSNPNLYWYRQAAGRGLQLLFYSVGIGQISSEVPQNLSASRPQDRQFILSSKKLLLSDSGFYLCAWSVQGAAGETQYFGPGTRLLVL.

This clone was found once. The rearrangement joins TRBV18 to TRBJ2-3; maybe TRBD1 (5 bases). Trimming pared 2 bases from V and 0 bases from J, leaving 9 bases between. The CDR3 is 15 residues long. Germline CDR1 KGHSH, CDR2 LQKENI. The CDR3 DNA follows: TGTGCCAGCTCACCAGGCCAGGGTAGCACAGATACGCAGTATTTT. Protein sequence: CASSPGQGSTDTQYF. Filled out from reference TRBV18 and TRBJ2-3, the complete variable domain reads NAGVMQNPRHLVRRRGQEARLRCSPMKGHSHVYWYRQLPEEGLKFMVYLQKENIIDESGMPKERFSAEFPKEGPSILRIQQVVRGDSAAYFCASSPGQGSTDTQYFGPGTRLTVL.

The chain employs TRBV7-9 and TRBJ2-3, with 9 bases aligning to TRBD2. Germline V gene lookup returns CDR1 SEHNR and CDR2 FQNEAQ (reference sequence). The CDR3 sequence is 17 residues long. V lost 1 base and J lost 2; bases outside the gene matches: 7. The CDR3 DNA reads TGTGCCAGCAGCTTAGGGGTAGGGACTAGCAACACAGATACGCAGTATTTT. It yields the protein CASSLGVGTSNTDTQYF.

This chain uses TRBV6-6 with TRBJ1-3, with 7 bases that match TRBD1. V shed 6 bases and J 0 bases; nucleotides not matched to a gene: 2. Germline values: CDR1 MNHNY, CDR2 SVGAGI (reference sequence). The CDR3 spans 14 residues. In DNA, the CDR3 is TGTGCCAGCAGGTGGGACAGCTCTGGAAACACCATATATTTT. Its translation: CASRWDSSGNTIYF.

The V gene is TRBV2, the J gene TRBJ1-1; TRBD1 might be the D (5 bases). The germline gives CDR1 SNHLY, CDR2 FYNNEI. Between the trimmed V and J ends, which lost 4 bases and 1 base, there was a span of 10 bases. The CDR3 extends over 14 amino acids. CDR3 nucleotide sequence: TGTGCCAGCAGTGGTACCACAGGGAACACTGAAGCTTTCTTT. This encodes CASSGTTGNTEAFF.

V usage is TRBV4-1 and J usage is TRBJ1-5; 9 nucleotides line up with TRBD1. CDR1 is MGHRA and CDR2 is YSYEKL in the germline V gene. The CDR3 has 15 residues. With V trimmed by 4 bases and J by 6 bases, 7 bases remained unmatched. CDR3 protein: CASSPGQGPPQPQHF. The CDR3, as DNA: TGCGCCAGCAGCCCGGGACAGGGACCCCCTCAGCCCCAGCATTTT.

CDR3 bases: TGCGCCAGCAGCCAAGATCGGCAGATCGACAATGAGCAGTTCTTC. It codes for CASSQDRQIDNEQFF. The chain couples TRBV4-3 to TRBJ2-1; D unclear. The CDR3 runs to 15 residues. CDR1 and CDR2 (germline): LGHNA, YSLEER. Trimming took off 0 bases at V and 5 bases at J, with 11 bases between the two ends.

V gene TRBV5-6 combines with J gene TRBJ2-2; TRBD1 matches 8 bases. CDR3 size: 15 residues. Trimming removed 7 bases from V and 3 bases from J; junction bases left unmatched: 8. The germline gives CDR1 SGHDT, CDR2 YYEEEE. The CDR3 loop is CASHYGQGYTGELFF. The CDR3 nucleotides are TGTGCCAGCCATTACGGACAGGGCTACACCGGGGAGCTGTTTTTT.

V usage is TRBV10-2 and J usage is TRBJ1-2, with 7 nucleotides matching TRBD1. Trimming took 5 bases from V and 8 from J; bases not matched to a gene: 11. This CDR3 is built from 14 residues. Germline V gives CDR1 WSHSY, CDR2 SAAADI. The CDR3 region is CASSFADRAGGYTF. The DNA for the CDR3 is TGCGCCAGCAGTTTTGCCGACAGGGCGGGCGGCTACACCTTC.

DNA for the CDR3: TGTGCCATCAGTGGGCGGTTGTCGACTGGCGAGCAGTACTTC. Its translation is CAISGRLSTGEQYF. This chain uses TRBV10-3 with TRBJ2-7; no reliable D call. From germline, CDR1 is ENHRY and CDR2 SYGVKD. This CDR3 spans 14 amino acids. V shed 4 bases and J shed 6 bases, with 16 bases lying between them.

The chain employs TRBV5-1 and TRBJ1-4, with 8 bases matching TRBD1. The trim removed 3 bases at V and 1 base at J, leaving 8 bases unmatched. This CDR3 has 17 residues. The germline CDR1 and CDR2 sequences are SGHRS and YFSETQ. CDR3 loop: CASSYGPGGGTNEKLFF. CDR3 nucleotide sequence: TGCGCCAGCAGCTACGGGCCAGGGGGCGGAACTAATGAAAAACTGTTTTTT. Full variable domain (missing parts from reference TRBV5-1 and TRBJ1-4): KAGVTQTPRYLIKTRGQQVTLSCSPISGHRSVSWYQQTPGQGLQFLFEYFSETQRNKGNFPGRFSGRQFSNSRSEMNVSTLELGDSALYLCASSYGPGGGTNEKLFFGSGTQLSVL.

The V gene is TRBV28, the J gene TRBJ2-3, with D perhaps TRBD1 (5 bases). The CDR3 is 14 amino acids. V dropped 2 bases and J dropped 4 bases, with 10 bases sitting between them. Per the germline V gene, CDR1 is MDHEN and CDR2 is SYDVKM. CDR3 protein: CASSLGQGPDTQYF. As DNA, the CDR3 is TGTGCCAGCAGTTTAGGGCAGGGCCCAGATACGCAGTATTTT.

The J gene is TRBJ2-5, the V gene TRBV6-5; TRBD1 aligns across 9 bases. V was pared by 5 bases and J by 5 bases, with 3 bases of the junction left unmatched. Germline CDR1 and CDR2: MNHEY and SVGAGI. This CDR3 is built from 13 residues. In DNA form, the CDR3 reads TGTGCCAGCAGTCTACAGGGGGCTGAGACCCAGTACTTC. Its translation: CASSLQGAETQYF.

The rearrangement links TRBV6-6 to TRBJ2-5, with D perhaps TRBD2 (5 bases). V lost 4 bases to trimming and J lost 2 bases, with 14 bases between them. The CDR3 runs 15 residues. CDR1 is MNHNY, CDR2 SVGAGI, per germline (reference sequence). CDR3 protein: CASSSPVGRQETQYF. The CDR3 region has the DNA TGTGCCAGCAGTTCCCCGGTGGGGAGACAAGAGACCCAGTACTTC.

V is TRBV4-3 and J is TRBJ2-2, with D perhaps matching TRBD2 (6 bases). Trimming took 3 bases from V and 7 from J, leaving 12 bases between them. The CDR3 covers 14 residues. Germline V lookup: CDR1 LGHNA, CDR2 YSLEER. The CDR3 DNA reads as TGCGCCAGCAGCCAGGTCGGGGGAATCGGGGAGCTGTTTTTT. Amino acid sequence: CASSQVGGIGELFF.

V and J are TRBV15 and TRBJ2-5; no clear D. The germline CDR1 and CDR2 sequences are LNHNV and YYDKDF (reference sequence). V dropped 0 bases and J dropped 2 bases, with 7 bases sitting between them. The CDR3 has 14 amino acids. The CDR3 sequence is CATSREHSQETQYF. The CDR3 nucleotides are TGTGCCACCAGCAGAGAGCACTCACAAGAGACCCAGTACTTC.

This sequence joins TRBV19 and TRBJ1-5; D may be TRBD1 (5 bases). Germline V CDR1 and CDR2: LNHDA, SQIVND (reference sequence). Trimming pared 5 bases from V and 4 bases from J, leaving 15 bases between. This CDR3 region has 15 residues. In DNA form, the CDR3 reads TGTGCCAGTAGTCTATACCGGGGGTTTAATCAGCCCCAGCATTTT. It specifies CASSLYRGFNQPQHF.